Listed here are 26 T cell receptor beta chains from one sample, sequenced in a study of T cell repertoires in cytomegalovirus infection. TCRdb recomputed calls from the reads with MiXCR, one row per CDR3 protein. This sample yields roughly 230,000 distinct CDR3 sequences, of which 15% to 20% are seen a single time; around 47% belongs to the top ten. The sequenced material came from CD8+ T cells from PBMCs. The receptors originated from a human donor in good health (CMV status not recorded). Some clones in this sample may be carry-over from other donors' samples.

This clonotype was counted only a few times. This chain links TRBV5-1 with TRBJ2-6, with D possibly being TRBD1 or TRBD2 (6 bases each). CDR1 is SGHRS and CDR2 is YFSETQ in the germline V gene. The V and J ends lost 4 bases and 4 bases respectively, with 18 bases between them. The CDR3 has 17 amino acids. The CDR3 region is CASSPANGGLGANVLTF. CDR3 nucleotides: TGCGCCAGCAGCCCCGCCAATGGGGGGCTGGGGGCCAACGTCCTGACTTTC. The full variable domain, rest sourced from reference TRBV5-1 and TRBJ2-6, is KAGVTQTPRYLIKTRGQQVTLSCSPISGHRSVSWYQQTPGQGLQFLFEYFSETQRNKGNFPGRFSGRQFSNSRSEMNVSTLELGDSALYLCASSPANGGLGANVLTFGAGSRLTVL.

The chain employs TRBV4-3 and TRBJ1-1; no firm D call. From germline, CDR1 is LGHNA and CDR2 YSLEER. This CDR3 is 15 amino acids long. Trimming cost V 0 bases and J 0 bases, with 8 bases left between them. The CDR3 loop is CASSQDRAMNTEAFF. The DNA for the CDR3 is TGCGCCAGCAGCCAAGATAGGGCCATGAACACTGAAGCTTTCTTT.

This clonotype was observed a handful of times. This CDR3 reads CASSSVDLTGELFF. CDR3 nucleotide sequence: TGTGCCAGCAGTTCCGTGGACTTAACCGGGGAGCTGTTTTTT. The V call is TRBV6-5, the J call TRBJ2-2; possibly TRBD2 for D (5 bases). Germline CDR1 and CDR2: MNHEY and SVGAGI. The CDR3 runs to 14 residues. Trimming left V 4 bases short and J 5 bases short, with 11 bases between.

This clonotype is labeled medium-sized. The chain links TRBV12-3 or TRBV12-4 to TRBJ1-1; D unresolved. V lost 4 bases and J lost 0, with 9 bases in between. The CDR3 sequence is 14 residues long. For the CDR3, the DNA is TGTGCCAGCAGTTCCCTGGCGGTGAACACTGAAGCTTTCTTT. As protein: CASSSLAVNTEAFF.

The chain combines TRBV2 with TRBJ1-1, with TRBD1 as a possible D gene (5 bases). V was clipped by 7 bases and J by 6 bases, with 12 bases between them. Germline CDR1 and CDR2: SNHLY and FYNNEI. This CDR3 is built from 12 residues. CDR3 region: CASKGTPAEAFF. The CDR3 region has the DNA TGTGCCAGCAAGGGGACCCCTGCTGAAGCTTTCTTT.

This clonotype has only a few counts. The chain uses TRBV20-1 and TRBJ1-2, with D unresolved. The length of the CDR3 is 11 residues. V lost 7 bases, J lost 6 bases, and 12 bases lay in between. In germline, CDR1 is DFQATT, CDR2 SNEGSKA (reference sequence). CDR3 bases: TGCAGTGGAGTGGGGATTCATGGCTACACCTTC. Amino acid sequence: CSGVGIHGYTF.

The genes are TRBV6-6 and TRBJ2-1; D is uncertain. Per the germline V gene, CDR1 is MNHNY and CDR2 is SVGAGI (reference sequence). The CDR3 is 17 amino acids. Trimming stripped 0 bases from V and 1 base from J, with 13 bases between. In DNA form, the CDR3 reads TGTGCCAGCAGTTACTCTTCCCTTGCGGTATCCTACAATGAGCAGTTCTTC. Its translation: CASSYSSLAVSYNEQFF.

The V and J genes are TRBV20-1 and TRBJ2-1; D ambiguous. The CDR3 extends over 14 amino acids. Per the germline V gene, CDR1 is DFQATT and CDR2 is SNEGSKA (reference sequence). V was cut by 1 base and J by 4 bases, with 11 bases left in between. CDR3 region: CSARGPNFYNEQFF. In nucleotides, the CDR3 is TGCAGTGCTAGAGGTCCTAACTTTTACAATGAGCAGTTCTTC.

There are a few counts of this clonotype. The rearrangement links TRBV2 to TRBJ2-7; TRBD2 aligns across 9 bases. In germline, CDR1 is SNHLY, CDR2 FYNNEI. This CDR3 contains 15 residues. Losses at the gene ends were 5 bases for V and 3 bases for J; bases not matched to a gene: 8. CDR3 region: CASSLSSGDFYEQYF. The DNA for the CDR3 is TGTGCCAGCAGTCTATCTAGCGGGGATTTCTACGAGCAGTACTTC.

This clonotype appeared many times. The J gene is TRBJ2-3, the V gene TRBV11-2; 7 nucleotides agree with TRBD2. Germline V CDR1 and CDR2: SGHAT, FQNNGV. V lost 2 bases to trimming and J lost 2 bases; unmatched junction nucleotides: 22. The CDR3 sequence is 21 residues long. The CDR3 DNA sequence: TGTGCCAGCAGCTTATATAGGAGCCCCGAACGGCGGGACTATATCACAGATACGCAGTATTTT. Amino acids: CASSLYRSPERRDYITDTQYF.

The CDR3 loop reads CASSPLLGGPGDTEAFF. Here the CDR3 DNA reads TGTGCCAGCAGCCCGCTTTTGGGGGGTCCTGGGGACACTGAAGCTTTCTTT. The chain links TRBV4-2 to TRBJ1-1; possibly TRBD1 for D (5 bases). V lost 4 bases, J lost 3 bases, and 21 bases lay in between. This CDR3 region has 17 residues. Germline CDR1 and CDR2: LGHNA and YNFKEQ.

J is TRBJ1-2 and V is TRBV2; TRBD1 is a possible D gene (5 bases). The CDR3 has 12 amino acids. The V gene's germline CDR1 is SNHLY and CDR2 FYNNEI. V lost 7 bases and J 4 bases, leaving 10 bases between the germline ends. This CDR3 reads CASTGVSYGYTF. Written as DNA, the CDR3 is TGTGCCAGCACGGGGGTCAGCTATGGCTACACCTTC.

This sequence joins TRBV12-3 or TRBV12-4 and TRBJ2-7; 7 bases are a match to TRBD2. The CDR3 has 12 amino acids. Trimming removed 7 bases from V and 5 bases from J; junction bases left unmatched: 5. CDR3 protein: CASTMGGNEQYF. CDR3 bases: TGTGCCAGCACCATGGGGGGGAACGAGCAGTACTTC.

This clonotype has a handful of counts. The CDR3 is CASSLVNFAYNEQFF. In DNA, the CDR3 is TGTGCCAGCAGCTTGGTGAATTTCGCCTACAATGAGCAGTTCTTC. The chain has TRBV5-6 and TRBJ2-1; no reliable D call. Per the germline V gene, CDR1 is SGHDT and CDR2 is YYEEEE. The CDR3 spans 15 residues. Trimming shortened V by 0 bases and J by 2 bases, and 9 bases separated the two germline ends.

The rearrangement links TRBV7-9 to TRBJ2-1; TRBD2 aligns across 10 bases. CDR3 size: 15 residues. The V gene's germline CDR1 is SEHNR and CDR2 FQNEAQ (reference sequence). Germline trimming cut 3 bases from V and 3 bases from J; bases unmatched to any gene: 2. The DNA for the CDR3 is TGTGCCAGCAGCTTGTCTAGCGGGGGCTACAATGAGCAGTTCTTC. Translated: CASSLSSGGYNEQFF. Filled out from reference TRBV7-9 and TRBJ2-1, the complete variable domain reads DTGVSQNPRHKITKRGQNVTFRCDPISEHNRLYWYRQTLGQGPEFLTYFQNEAQLEKSRLLSDRFSAERPKGSFSTLEIQRTEQGDSAMYLCASSLSSGGYNEQFFGPGTRLTVL.

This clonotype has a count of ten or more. CDR3 coding DNA: TGTGCCAGCAGTTACTCGAACACAGGCGGCTGGAATGAGCAGTTCTTC. It encodes CASSYSNTGGWNEQFF. The rearrangement joins TRBV6-2 or TRBV6-3 to TRBJ2-1; D is possibly TRBD1 (5 bases). CDR3 length: 16 residues. Trimming took off 0 bases at V and 7 bases at J, with 16 bases between the two ends. The germline V gene has CDR1 MNHEY and CDR2 SVGEGT.

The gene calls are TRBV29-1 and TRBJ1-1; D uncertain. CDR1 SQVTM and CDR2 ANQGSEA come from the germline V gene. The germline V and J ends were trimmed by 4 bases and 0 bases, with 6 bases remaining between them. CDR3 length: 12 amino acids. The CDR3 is CSVARLNTEAFF. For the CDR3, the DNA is TGCAGCGTTGCACGCCTGAACACTGAAGCTTTCTTT. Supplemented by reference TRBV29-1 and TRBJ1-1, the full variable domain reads SAVISQKPSRDICQRGTSLTIQCQVDSQVTMMFWYRQQPGQSLTLIATANQGSEATYESGFVIDKFPISRPNLTFSTLTVSNMSPEDSSIYLCSVARLNTEAFFGQGTRLTVV.

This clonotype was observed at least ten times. CDR3 sequence: CASSPLTETQYF. The CDR3 DNA is TGTGCCAGCAGCCCTTTAACCGAGACCCAGTACTTC. This chain connects TRBV12-3 or TRBV12-4 to TRBJ2-5; no definite D call. This CDR3 contains 12 residues. V was pared by 6 bases and J by 5 bases, with 10 bases between.

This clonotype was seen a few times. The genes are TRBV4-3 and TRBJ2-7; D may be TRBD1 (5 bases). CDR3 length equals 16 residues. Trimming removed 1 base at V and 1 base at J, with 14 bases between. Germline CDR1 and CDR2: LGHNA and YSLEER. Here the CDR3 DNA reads TGCGCCAGCAGCCAAGGGTGGGGCAGGGCGTCCTACGAGCAGTACTTC. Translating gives CASSQGWGRASYEQYF.

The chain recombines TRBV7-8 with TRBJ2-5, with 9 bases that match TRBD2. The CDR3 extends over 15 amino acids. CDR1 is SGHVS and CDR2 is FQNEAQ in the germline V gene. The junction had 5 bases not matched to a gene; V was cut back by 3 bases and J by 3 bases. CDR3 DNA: TGTGCCAGCAGCTTTAGCGGGAGCCCCAAAGAGACCCAGTACTTC. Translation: CASSFSGSPKETQYF.

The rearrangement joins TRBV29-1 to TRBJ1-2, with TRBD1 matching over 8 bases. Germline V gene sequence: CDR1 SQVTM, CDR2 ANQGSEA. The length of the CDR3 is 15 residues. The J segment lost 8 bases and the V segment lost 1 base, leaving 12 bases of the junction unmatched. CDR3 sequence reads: CSVEGFQGAPAGYTF. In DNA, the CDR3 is TGCAGCGTTGAAGGTTTTCAGGGGGCGCCGGCCGGCTACACCTTC.

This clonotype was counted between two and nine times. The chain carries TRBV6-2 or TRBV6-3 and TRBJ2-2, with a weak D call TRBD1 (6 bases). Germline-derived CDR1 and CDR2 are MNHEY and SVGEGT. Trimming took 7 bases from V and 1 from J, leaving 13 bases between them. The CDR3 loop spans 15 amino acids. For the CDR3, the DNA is TGTGCCAGCACATCAGGGGAAAGGAACACCGGGGAGCTGTTTTTT. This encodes CASTSGERNTGELFF.

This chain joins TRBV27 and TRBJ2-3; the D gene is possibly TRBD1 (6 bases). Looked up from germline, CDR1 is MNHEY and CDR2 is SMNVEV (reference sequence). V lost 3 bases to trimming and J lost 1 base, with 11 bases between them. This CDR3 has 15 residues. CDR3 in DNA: TGTGCCAGCAGTTTTTCACAGGGCGGCACAGATACGCAGTATTTT. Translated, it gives CASSFSQGGTDTQYF.

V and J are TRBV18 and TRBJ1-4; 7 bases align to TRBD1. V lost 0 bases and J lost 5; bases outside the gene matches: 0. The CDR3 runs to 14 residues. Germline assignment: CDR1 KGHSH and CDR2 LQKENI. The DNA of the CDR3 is TGTGCCAGCTCACCACCACAGGGGAATGAAAAACTGTTTTTT. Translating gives CASSPPQGNEKLFF.

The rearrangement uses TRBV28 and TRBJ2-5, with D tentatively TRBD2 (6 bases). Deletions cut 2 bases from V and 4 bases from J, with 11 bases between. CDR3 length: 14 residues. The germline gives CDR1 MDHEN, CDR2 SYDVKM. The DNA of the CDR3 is TGTGCCAGCAGTTTAGCGGGGTTCCGAGAGACCCAGTACTTC. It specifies CASSLAGFRETQYF.

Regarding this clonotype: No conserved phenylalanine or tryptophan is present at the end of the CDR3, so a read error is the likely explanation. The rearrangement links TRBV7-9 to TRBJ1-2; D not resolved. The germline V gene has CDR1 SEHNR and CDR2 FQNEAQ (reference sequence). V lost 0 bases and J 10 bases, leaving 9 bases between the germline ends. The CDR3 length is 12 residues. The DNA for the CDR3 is TGTGCCAGCAGCTTAGCCCCGGGAAACTACACCATC. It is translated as CASSLAPGNYTI.